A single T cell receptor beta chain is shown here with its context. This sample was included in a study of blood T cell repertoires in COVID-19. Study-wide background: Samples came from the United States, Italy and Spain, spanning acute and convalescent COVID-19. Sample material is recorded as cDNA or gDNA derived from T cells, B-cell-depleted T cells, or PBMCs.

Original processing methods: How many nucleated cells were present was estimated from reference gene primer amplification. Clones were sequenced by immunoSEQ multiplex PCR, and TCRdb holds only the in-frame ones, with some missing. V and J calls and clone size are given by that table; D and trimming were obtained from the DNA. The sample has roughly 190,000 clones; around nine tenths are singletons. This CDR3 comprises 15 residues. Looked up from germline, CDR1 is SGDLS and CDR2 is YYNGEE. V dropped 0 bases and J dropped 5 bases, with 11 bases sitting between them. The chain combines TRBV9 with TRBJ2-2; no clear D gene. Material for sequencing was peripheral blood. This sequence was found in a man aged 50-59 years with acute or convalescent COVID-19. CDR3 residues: CASSVELAGTGELFF. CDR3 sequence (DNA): TGTGCCAGCAGCGTAGAACTGGCCGGGACCGGGGAGCTGTTTTTT.